The clone carrying this T cell receptor beta chain was picked up one time. Original processing notes: From reference gene primer amplification, estimates of nucleated cell counts were derived. The table came from immunoSEQ multiplex PCR; TCRdb's copy has only in-frame clones and leaves some out. V, J and clone size reflect that table, while D and trimming were determined from the DNA. The sample yields 250,000 or so clones, approximately 86% seen once. The record originates from a study of blood T cell repertoires in COVID-19. Study-wide context: Sample material is recorded as cDNA or gDNA derived from T cells, B-cell-depleted T cells, or PBMCs.

There are 13 residues in the CDR3. V shed 3 bases and J shed 8 bases, with 13 bases lying between them. Germline CDR1 and CDR2: KGHSH and LQKENI. The sequence came from a woman aged 50 to 65 who had recovered from COVID-19. The V and J genes are TRBV18 and TRBJ1-2; no firm D call. The source material was PBMCs or T cells enriched from blood (not recorded which). The chain's CDR3 is CASSPSPREGYTF. The CDR3 coding sequence is TGTGCCAGCTCACCTTCCCCCCGAGAGGGCTACACCTTC.